These 30 T cell receptor beta chains originate from one sample sequenced in a study of cytomegalovirus exposure and HLA in healthy donors. Primers included in the PCR were 60 Vbeta and 13 Jbeta primers. Data came from immunoSEQ multiplex PCR; TCRdb stores just in-frame clones and leaves some out. This sample contains approximately 120,000 clones. The sequenced sample consisted of PBMCs. Source of these receptors: a man aged 18 to 29 in good health and CMV-seronegative.

J is TRBJ2-3 and V is TRBV7-2; the D gene is possibly TRBD2 (5 bases). Germline assignment: CDR1 SGHTA and CDR2 FQGNSA. CDR3 size: 12 residues. V was clipped by 1 base and J by 13 bases, with 12 bases between them. The CDR3 region is CASSLVRGEEYF. CDR3 sequence (DNA): TGTGCCAGCAGCTTAGTTCGGGGAGAGGAGTATTTT.

This chain links TRBV19 with TRBJ2-1; 11 positions agree with TRBD2. CDR1 and CDR2 from the germline V gene are LNHDA and SQIVND (reference sequence). The CDR3 spans 18 residues. The ends lost 6 bases at V and 0 bases at J; junction bases unmatched: 10. CDR3 DNA sequence: TGTGCCAGTAGCTCCCAAATAGCGGGGGGGAGCTCCTACAATGAGCAGTTCTTC. It is translated as CASSSQIAGGSSYNEQFF.

The chain couples TRBV30 to TRBJ2-3; D call uncertain. The CDR3 is made up of 13 amino acids. Germline CDR1 reads GTSNPN; CDR2 reads SVGIG (reference sequence). V lost 1 base and J 5 bases, leaving 10 bases between the germline ends. The CDR3 region has the DNA TGTGCCTGGAGTGCTACCAATAGAGATACGCAGTATTTT. Amino acid sequence: CAWSATNRDTQYF.

The rearrangement uses TRBV2 and TRBJ2-7; 9 nucleotides align to TRBD1. Germline CDR1 and CDR2: SNHLY and FYNNEI. This CDR3 has 14 residues. J gave up 5 bases and V 5 bases, and 7 bases lay outside the gene matches. CDR3 DNA sequence: TGTGCCAGCAGTTTACCGGGACAGGGAAACGAGCAGTACTTC. Residues: CASSLPGQGNEQYF. Variable domain in full (rest from reference TRBV2 and TRBJ2-7): EPEVTQTPSHQVTQMGQEVILRCVPISNHLYFYWYRQILGQKVEFLVSFYNNEISEKSEIFDDQFSVERPDGSNFTLKIRSTKLEDSAMYFCASSLPGQGNEQYFGPGTRLTVT.

The rearrangement joins TRBV7-8 to TRBJ2-5; D remains ambiguous. Germline V lookup: CDR1 SGHVS, CDR2 FQNEAQ. The V and J ends lost 1 base and 5 bases respectively, with 5 bases between them. The CDR3 has 12 amino acids. CDR3 sequence (DNA): TGTGCCAGCAGCTTAGTCTTTGAGACCCAGTACTTC. Translating it yields CASSLVFETQYF.

The rearrangement links TRBV18 to TRBJ1-2, with 9 bases matching TRBD1. The CDR3 has 14 amino acids. CDR1 is KGHSH and CDR2 is LQKENI in the germline V gene. Losses at the gene ends were 2 bases for V and 6 bases for J; bases not matched to a gene: 4. CDR3 in amino acids: CASSPRQGVDGYTF. Written as DNA, the CDR3 is TGTGCCAGCTCACCAAGACAGGGGGTGGATGGCTACACCTTC.

The chain employs TRBV27 and TRBJ1-6; 7 positions match TRBD1. This CDR3 comprises 21 residues. Losses at the gene ends were 3 bases for V and 10 bases for J; bases not matched to a gene: 27. Germline CDR1 is MNHEY and CDR2 is SMNVEV (reference sequence). The CDR3 bases are TGTGCCAGCAGTTTTGTTAGGAGAGGACTAATTACAGGGGCTATAGGGTCACCCCTCCACTTT. This gives the protein CASSFVRRGLITGAIGSPLHF.

This rearrangement joins TRBV5-1 to TRBJ1-2; perhaps TRBD1 as D (5 bases). V lost 4 bases and J 4 bases, leaving 14 bases between the germline ends. The CDR3 is made up of 14 amino acids. The germline gives CDR1 SGHRS, CDR2 YFSETQ. The chain's CDR3 is CASSPQDRGYGYTF. In DNA form, the CDR3 reads TGCGCCAGCAGCCCACAGGATCGCGGCTATGGCTACACCTTC.

This sequence joins TRBV9 and TRBJ1-6, with TRBD1 matching over 8 bases. CDR1 and CDR2 from the germline V gene are SGDLS and YYNGEE. This CDR3 has 15 amino acids. Trimming at V came to 4 bases and at J to 11 bases, leaving 11 bases not matched to a gene. DNA for the CDR3: TGTGCCAGCAGCTCAGCAGGGGGCGGGGCGGCACCCCTCCACTTT. Translating it yields CASSSAGGGAAPLHF.

The gene calls are TRBV30 and TRBJ1-1; D is unresolved. The germline V gene encodes CDR1 GTSNPN and CDR2 SVGIG (reference sequence). Trimming cost V 0 bases and J 8 bases, with 10 bases left between them. The CDR3 contains 12 residues. The CDR3 bases are TGTGCCTGGAGTGTACCTAACCCAGAAGCTTTCTTT. This encodes CAWSVPNPEAFF.

About this clone: Other DNA sequences in this specimen translate into the identical CDR3. The genes are TRBV18 and TRBJ2-7; perhaps TRBD1 as D (6 bases). The CDR3 runs 14 residues. Germline V gene data show CDR1 as KGHSH and CDR2 as LQKENI. Trimming removed 1 base at V and 2 bases at J, with 9 bases between. This CDR3 is CASSPRTGTYEQYF. DNA of the CDR3: TGTGCCAGCTCACCACGAACAGGGACCTACGAGCAGTACTTC. Full variable domain (rest looked up from reference TRBV18 and TRBJ2-7): NAGVMQNPRHLVRRRGQEARLRCSPMKGHSHVYWYRQLPEEGLKFMVYLQKENIIDESGMPKERFSAEFPKEGPSILRIQQVVRGDSAAYFCASSPRTGTYEQYFGPGTRLTVT.

The chain employs TRBV10-3 and TRBJ2-1, with 12 bases identical to TRBD2. The ends lost 0 bases at V and 8 bases at J; junction bases unmatched: 2. CDR1 is ENHRY, CDR2 SYGVKD, per germline. The CDR3 has 15 residues. The CDR3 loop is CAISESTSGSYEQFF. CDR3 in DNA: TGTGCCATCAGTGAGTCGACTAGCGGGAGCTATGAGCAGTTCTTC.

The chain uses TRBV6-1 and TRBJ2-3; no reliable D call. Trimming took 0 bases from V and 4 from J, leaving 8 bases between them. The CDR3 contains 14 residues. CDR1 and CDR2 (germline): MNHNS, SASEGT. The CDR3 loop reads CASSEAPTADTQYF. The CDR3 region has the DNA TGTGCCAGCAGTGAAGCGCCGACTGCAGATACGCAGTATTTT.

The chain uses TRBV27 and TRBJ1-1, with no clear D. The length of the CDR3 is 13 residues. Germline CDR1 and CDR2: MNHEY and SMNVEV (reference sequence). V was shortened by 2 bases and J by 3 bases, with 7 bases between the two germline ends. The CDR3 DNA sequence: TGTGCCAGCAGTTTAGTCCGGGACACTGAAGCTTTCTTT. Residues: CASSLVRDTEAFF.

The V gene is TRBV4-1, the J gene TRBJ1-5; 8 positions match TRBD1. The CDR3 has 15 residues. J lost 3 bases, V lost 1 base, and 2 bases had no gene match. The germline V gene has CDR1 MGHRA and CDR2 YSYEKL. CDR3 sequence: CASSQGQGLNQPQHF. As DNA, the CDR3 is TGCGCCAGCAGCCAAGGACAGGGGCTCAATCAGCCCCAGCATTTT.

The chain combines TRBV19 with TRBJ1-4; D is possibly TRBD1 (6 bases). Per germline, CDR1 LNHDA and CDR2 SQIVND (reference sequence). V dropped 6 bases and J dropped 3 bases, with 14 bases sitting between them. CDR3 length equals 15 residues. CDR3 nucleotides: TGTGCCAGTAGGACCTACAGGGAAGCTAATGAAAAACTGTTTTTT. This sequence encodes CASRTYREANEKLFF.

Here the CDR3 DNA reads TGTGCCAGCGCAGTCGGGAATCAGCCCCAGCATTTT. Translating it yields CASAVGNQPQHF. The chain is built from TRBV25-1 and TRBJ1-5; D gene unclear. This CDR3 has 12 residues. CDR1 is MGHDK, CDR2 SYGVNS, per germline. V was clipped by 8 bases and J by 4 bases, with 9 bases between them.

The gene calls are TRBV6-1 and TRBJ1-2; D is unresolved. The CDR3 is 14 residues long. Trimming left V 2 bases short and J 3 bases short, with 10 bases between. CDR1 and CDR2 (germline): MNHNS, SASEGT. CDR3 in amino acids: CASSEWRADYGYTF. The CDR3 bases are TGTGCCAGCAGTGAATGGAGGGCGGACTATGGCTACACCTTC.

The rearrangement links TRBV30 to TRBJ2-7; D possibly corresponds to TRBD2 (6 bases). The CDR3 runs to 15 residues. Germline assignment: CDR1 GTSNPN and CDR2 SVGIG (reference sequence). The V end was cut by 2 bases, the J end by 3 bases, with 17 bases between. The CDR3 is CAWSPTSFHLYEQYF. CDR3 DNA sequence: TGTGCCTGGAGTCCAACTAGCTTCCACCTCTACGAGCAGTACTTC.

The chain joins TRBV28 to TRBJ2-7, with TRBD1 identical over 9 bases. Germline CDR1 reads MDHEN; CDR2 reads SYDVKM. V lost 6 bases and J lost 0; bases outside the gene matches: 6. The CDR3 contains 15 residues. CDR3 protein: CASSTGQGPSYEQYF. The CDR3 nucleotides are TGTGCCAGCAGCACTGGACAGGGGCCCTCCTACGAGCAGTACTTC.

The chain joins TRBV28 to TRBJ2-3; D remains unclear. This CDR3 region has 14 residues. Germline V gene lookup returns CDR1 MDHEN and CDR2 SYDVKM. The V gene lost 3 bases and the J gene lost 2 bases, with 9 bases spanning the gap. The CDR3 coding sequence is TGTGCCAGCAGTTTGGGCAGACACACAGATACGCAGTATTTT. It is translated as CASSLGRHTDTQYF. The variable domain in full, completed from reference TRBV28 and TRBJ2-3, reads DVKVTQSSRYLVKRTGEKVFLECVQDMDHENMFWYRQDPGLGLRLIYFSYDVKMKEKGDIPEGYSVSREKKERFSLILESASTNQTSMYLCASSLGRHTDTQYFGPGTRLTVL.

V gene TRBV15 combines with J gene TRBJ2-1; D might be TRBD2 (6 bases). The V gene lost 3 bases and the J gene lost 4 bases, with 19 bases spanning the gap. The CDR3 is 17 amino acids. Germline CDR1 reads LNHNV; CDR2 reads YYDKDF (reference sequence). The CDR3 DNA is TGTGCCACCAGCAGCGGCGGAGGGCTAGCCGGATACAATGAGCAGTTCTTC. Protein: CATSSGGGLAGYNEQFF.

V usage is TRBV29-1 and J usage is TRBJ2-6, with D unresolved. The V gene's germline CDR1 is SQVTM and CDR2 ANQGSEA. Trimming removed 6 bases from V and 0 bases from J, with 15 bases in between. CDR3 length: 16 residues. CDR3 in DNA: TGCAGCGTAGCCCCCACTCGCAACTCTGGGGCCAACGTCCTGACTTTC. This encodes CSVAPTRNSGANVLTF.

The chain couples TRBV11-2 to TRBJ1-1, with 7 bases aligning to TRBD1. V lost 1 base, J lost 3 bases, and 8 bases stayed unmatched. The length of the CDR3 is 16 residues. The V gene's germline CDR1 is SGHAT and CDR2 FQNNGV. For the CDR3, the DNA is TGTGCCAGCAGCTTAGGAGGGGGCGATGGTTACACTGAAGCTTTCTTT. Its translation is CASSLGGGDGYTEAFF.

V usage is TRBV15 and J usage is TRBJ2-3; 9 positions agree with TRBD1. Germline trimming cut 6 bases from V and 7 bases from J; bases unmatched to any gene: 11. Germline CDR1 is LNHNV and CDR2 is YYDKDF (reference sequence). The CDR3 contains 15 residues. This CDR3 is CATRARDRELNTQYF. As DNA, the CDR3 is TGTGCCACCAGAGCCCGGGACAGGGAACTAAATACGCAGTATTTT. Supplemented by reference TRBV15 and TRBJ2-3, the full variable domain reads DAMVIQNPRYQVTQFGKPVTLSCSQTLNHNVMYWYQQKSSQAPKLLFHYYDKDFNNEADTPDNFQSRRPNTSFCFLDIRSPGLGDTAMYLCATRARDRELNTQYFGPGTRLTVL.

This chain connects TRBV5-1 to TRBJ2-1, with 9 bases lining up with TRBD2. Germline loops: CDR1 SGHRS, CDR2 YFSETQ. The junction had 4 bases not matched to a gene; V was cut back by 2 bases and J by 1 base. The CDR3 contains 16 residues. The DNA of the CDR3 is TGCGCCAGCAGCTTCTCAGCGGGAGGATCCTACAATGAGCAGTTCTTC. It translates to CASSFSAGGSYNEQFF.

The chain employs TRBV18 and TRBJ2-1; TRBD2 matches at 12 bases. V lost 4 bases, J lost 4 bases, and 2 bases stayed unmatched. Germline V lookup: CDR1 KGHSH, CDR2 LQKENI. The CDR3 consists of 15 residues. The CDR3 is CASSQLAGGYNEQFF. CDR3 bases: TGTGCCAGCTCACAACTAGCGGGGGGTTACAATGAGCAGTTCTTC.

The chain recombines TRBV25-1 with TRBJ2-3, with 7 positions matching TRBD1. This CDR3 contains 15 residues. Germline V CDR1 and CDR2: MGHDK, SYGVNS. V was pared by 3 bases and J by 0 bases, with 3 bases of the junction left unmatched. This CDR3 reads CASSEDRRSTDTQYF. DNA for the CDR3: TGTGCCAGCAGTGAGGACAGGCGAAGCACAGATACGCAGTATTTT.

This chain links TRBV18 with TRBJ2-2; the D is unclear. Germline lookup yields CDR1 KGHSH and CDR2 LQKENI. This CDR3 has 14 amino acids. The ends were cut back, 6 bases at V and 4 bases at J, with 12 bases in the middle. CDR3: CASSQASSTGELFF. CDR3 coding DNA: TGTGCCAGCTCCCAGGCCTCGAGCACCGGGGAGCTGTTTTTT.

The DNA of the CDR3 is TGCGCCAGCAGCGCGACAGGTGGAGGCCAGCCCCAGCATTTT. Amino acid sequence: CASSATGGGQPQHF. This chain links TRBV5-1 with TRBJ1-5; TRBD1 might be the D (6 bases). V was cut by 4 bases and J by 7 bases, with 15 bases left in between. Germline-derived CDR1 and CDR2 are SGHRS and YFSETQ. This CDR3 has 14 residues.